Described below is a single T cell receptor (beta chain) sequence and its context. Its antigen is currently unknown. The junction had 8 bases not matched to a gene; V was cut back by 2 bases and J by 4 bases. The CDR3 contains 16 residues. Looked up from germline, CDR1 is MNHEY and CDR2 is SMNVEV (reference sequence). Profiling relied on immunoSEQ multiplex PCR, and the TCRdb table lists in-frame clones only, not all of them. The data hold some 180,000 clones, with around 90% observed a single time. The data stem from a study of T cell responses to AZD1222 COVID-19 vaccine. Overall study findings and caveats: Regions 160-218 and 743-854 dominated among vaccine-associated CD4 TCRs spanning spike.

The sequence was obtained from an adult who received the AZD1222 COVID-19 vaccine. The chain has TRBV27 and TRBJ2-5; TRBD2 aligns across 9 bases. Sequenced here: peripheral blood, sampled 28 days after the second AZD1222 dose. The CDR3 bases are TGTGCCAGCAGTTTAATGGCGGGAGGGCCTGGAGAGACCCAGTACTTC. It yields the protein CASSLMAGGPGETQYF.